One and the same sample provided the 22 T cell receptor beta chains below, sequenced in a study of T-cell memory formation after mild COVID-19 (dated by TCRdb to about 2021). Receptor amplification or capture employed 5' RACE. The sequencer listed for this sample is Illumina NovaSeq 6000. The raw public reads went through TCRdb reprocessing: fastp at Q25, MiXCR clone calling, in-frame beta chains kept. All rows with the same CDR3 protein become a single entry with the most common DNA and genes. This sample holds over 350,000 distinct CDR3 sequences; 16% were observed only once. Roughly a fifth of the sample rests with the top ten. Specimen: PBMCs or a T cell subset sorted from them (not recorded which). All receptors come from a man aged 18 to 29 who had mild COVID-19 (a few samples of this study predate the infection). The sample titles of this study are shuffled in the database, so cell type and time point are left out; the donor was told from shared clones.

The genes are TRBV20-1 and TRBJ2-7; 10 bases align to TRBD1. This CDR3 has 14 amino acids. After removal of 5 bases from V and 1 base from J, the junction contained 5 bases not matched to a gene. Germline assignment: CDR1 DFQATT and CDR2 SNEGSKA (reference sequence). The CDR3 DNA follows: TGCAGTGCTGCGGACAGGGGGTTTTCCTACGAGCAGTACTTC. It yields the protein CSAADRGFSYEQYF.

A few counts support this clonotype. The DNA for the CDR3 is TGCAGCGCCCAGGCTGGGAATGAGCAGTTCTTC. Protein sequence: CSAQAGNEQFF. The J gene is TRBJ2-1, the V gene TRBV29-1; D call uncertain. This CDR3 has 11 residues. Germline CDR1 and CDR2: SQVTM and ANQGSEA. Trimming stripped 7 bases from V and 7 bases from J, with 11 bases between.

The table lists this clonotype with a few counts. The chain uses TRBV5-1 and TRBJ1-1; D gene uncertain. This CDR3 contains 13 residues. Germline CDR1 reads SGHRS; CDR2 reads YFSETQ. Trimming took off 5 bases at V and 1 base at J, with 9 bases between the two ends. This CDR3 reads CASRTQENTEAFF. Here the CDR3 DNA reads TGCGCCAGCAGAACGCAGGAGAACACTGAAGCTTTCTTT.

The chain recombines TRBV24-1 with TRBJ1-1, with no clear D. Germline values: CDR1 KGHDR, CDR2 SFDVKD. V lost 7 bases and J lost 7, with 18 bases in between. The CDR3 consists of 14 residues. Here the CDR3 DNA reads TGTGCCACCAGCCCCCTCGGGAACTATGTTGAAGCTTTCTTT. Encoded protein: CATSPLGNYVEAFF.

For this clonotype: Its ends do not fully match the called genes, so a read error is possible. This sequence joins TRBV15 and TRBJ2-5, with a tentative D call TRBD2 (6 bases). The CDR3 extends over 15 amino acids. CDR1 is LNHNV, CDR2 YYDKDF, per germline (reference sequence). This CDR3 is CATSRVKGRQETQYF. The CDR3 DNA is TGTGCCACCAGCAGAGTCAAGGGGAGGCAAGAGACCCAGTACTTT.

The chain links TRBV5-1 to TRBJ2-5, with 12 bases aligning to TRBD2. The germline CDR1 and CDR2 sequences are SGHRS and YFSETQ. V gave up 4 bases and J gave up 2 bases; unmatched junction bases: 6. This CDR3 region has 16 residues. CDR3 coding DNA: TGCGCCAGCAGCAGAGGACTAGCGGGGAGACAAGAGACCCAGTACTTC. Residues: CASSRGLAGRQETQYF.

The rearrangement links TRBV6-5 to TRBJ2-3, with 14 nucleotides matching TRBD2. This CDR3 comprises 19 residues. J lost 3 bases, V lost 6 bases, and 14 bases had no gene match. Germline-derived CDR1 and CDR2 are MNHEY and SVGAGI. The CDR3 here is CASSPKTSGGALWTDTQYF. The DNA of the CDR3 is TGTGCCAGCAGCCCGAAGACTAGCGGGGGGGCGTTATGGACAGATACGCAGTATTTT.

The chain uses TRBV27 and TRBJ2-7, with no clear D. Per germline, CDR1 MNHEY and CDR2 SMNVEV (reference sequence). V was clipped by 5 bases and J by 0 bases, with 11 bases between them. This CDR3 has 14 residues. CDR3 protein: CASSPDGNSYEQYV. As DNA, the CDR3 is TGTGCCAGCAGTCCCGACGGAAACTCCTACGAGCAGTACGTC.

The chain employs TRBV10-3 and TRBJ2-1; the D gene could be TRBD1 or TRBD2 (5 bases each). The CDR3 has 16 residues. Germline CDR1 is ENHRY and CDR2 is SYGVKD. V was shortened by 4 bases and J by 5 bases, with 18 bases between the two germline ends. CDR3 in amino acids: CAISVSKGEIHNEQFF. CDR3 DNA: TGTGCCATCAGTGTAAGTAAAGGGGAGATCCACAATGAGCAGTTCTTC.

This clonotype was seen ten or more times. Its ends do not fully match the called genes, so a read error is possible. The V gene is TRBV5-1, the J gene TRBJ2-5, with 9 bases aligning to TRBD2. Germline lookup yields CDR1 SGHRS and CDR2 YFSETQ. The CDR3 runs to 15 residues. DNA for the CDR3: TGTGCCAGCAGCCTAGCGGGGACGTCCGAAGAGACCCAGTACTTC. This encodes CASSLAGTSEETQYF.

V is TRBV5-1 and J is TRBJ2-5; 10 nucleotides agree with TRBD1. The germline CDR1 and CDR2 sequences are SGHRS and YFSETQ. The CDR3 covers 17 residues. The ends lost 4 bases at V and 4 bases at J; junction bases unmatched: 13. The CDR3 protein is CASSLRTGGLYSETQYF. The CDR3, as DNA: TGCGCCAGCAGCCTTCGGACAGGGGGTCTTTATTCAGAGACCCAGTACTTC.

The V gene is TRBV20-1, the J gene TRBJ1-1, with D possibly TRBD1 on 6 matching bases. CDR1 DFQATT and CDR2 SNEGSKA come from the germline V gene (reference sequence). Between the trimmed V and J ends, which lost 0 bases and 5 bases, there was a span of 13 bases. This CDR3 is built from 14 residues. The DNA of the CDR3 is TGCAGTGCTAGAGATGGGGGGCTAGGGACTGAAGCTTTCTTT. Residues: CSARDGGLGTEAFF.

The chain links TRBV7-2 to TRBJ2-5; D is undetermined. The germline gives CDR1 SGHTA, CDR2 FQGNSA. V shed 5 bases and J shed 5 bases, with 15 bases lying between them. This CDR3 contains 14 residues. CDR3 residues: CASSPWAFGETQYF. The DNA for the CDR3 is TGTGCCAGCAGCCCTTGGGCGTTTGGGGAGACCCAGTACTTC.

The CDR3 nucleotides are TGTGCCAGCAGCCAGGGGAGTTTCACAGATACGCAGTATTTT. This gives the protein CASSQGSFTDTQYF. The rearrangement links TRBV7-9 to TRBJ2-3; maybe TRBD1 (6 bases). Germline V gene lookup returns CDR1 SEHNR and CDR2 FQNEAQ (reference sequence). With 5 bases removed from V and 2 bases from J, the gap between germline ends came to 11 bases. There are 14 residues in the CDR3.

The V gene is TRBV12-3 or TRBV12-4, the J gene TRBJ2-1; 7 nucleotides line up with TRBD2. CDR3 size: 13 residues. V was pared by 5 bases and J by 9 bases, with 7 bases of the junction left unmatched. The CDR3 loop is CASSPRPGGEQFF. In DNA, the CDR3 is TGTGCCAGCAGTCCTCGGCCGGGGGGTGAGCAGTTCTTC.

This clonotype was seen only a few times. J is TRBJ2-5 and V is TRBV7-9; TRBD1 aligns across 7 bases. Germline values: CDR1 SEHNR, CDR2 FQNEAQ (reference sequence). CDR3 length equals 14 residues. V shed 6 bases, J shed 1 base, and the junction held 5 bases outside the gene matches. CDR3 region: CASRGQRLQETQYF. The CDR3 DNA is TGTGCCAGCAGGGGACAGAGGCTCCAAGAGACCCAGTACTTC.

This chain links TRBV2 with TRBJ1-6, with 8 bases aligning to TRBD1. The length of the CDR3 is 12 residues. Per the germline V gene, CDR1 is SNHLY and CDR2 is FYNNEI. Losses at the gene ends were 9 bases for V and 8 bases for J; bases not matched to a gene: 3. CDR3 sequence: CARGTGDSPLHF. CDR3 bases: TGTGCCAGAGGGACAGGAGATTCACCCCTCCACTTT.

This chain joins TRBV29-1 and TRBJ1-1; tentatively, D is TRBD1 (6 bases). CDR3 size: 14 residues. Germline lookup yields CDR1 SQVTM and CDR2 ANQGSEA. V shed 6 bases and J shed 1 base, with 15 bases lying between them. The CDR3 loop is CSVVLQGRNTEAFF. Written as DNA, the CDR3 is TGCAGCGTCGTCCTTCAGGGGCGGAACACTGAAGCTTTCTTT.

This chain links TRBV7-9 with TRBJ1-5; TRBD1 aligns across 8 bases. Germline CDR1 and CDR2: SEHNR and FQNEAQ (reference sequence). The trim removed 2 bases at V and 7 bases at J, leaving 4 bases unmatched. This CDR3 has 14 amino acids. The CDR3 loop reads CASSLSGGGQPQHF. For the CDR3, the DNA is TGTGCCAGCAGCTTATCAGGGGGCGGACAGCCCCAGCATTTT. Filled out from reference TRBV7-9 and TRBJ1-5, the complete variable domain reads DTGVSQNPRHKITKRGQNVTFRCDPISEHNRLYWYRQTLGQGPEFLTYFQNEAQLEKSRLLSDRFSAERPKGSFSTLEIQRTEQGDSAMYLCASSLSGGGQPQHFGDGTRLSIL.

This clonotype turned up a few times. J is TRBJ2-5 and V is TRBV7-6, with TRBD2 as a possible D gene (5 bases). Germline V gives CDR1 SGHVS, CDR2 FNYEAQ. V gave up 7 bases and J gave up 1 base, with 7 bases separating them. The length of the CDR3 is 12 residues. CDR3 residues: CASNRGQETQYF. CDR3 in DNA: TGTGCCAGCAACCGGGGCCAAGAGACCCAGTACTTC.

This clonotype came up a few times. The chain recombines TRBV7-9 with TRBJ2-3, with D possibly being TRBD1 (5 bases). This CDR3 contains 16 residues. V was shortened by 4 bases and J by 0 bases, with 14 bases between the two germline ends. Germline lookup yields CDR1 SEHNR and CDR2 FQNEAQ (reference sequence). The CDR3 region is CASSWGTWASTDTQYF. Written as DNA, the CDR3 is TGTGCCAGCAGCTGGGGCACGTGGGCGAGCACAGATACGCAGTATTTT. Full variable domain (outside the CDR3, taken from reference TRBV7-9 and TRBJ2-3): DTGVSQNPRHKITKRGQNVTFRCDPISEHNRLYWYRQTLGQGPEFLTYFQNEAQLEKSRLLSDRFSAERPKGSFSTLEIQRTEQGDSAMYLCASSWGTWASTDTQYFGPGTRLTVL.

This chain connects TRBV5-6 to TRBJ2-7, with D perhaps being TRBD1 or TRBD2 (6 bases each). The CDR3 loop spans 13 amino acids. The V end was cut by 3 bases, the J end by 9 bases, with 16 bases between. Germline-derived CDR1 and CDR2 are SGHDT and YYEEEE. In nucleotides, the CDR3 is TGTGCCAGCAGCTCGACGGGGGCAGGGCCGCAGTACTTC. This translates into CASSSTGAGPQYF.